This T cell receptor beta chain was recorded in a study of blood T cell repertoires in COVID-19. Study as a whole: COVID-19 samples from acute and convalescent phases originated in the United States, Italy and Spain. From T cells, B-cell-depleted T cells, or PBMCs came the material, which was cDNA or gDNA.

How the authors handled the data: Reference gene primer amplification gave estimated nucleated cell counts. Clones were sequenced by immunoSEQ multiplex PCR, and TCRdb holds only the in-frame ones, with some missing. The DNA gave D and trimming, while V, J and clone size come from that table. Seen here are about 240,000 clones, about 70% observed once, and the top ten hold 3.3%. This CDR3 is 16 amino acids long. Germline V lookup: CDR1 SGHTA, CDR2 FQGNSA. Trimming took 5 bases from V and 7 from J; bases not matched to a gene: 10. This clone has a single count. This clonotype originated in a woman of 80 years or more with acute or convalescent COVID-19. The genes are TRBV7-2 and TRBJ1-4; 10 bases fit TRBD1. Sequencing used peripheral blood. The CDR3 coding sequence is TGTGCCAGCAGCCCCGGTCGCGGGACAGGGGTTGAAAAACTGTTTTTT. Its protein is CASSPGRGTGVEKLFF.